This is a list of T cell receptor beta chains from one sample in a study of blood T cell repertoires in COVID-19. Profiling relied on immunoSEQ multiplex PCR, and the TCRdb table lists in-frame clones only, not all of them. The sample has under 300,000 clones; around 87% are singletons. The sequenced sample consisted of PBMCs or T cells enriched from blood (not recorded which). The source of these receptors is a woman between 18 and 30 years old who had recovered from COVID-19. Both conserved end residues are part of each CDR3.

J gene: TRBJ1-2; V gene: TRBV19; CDR3 protein: CASSINRDRDYGYTF
J gene: TRBJ1-4; V gene: TRBV6-5; CDR3 protein: CASSRTEGGSEKLFF
J gene: TRBJ1-2; V gene: TRBV9; CDR3 protein: CASSVGQGANYGYTF
J gene: TRBJ1-1; V gene: TRBV15; CDR3 protein: CATSSGQTDSEAFF
J gene: TRBJ2-1; V gene: TRBV30; CDR3 protein: CAWRGDSITHEQFF
J gene: TRBJ2-3; V gene: TRBV4-1; CDR3 protein: CASTPSGTDTDTQYF
J gene: TRBJ1-4; V gene: TRBV5-6; CDR3 protein: CASSSTGRDEKLFF
J gene: TRBJ1-2; V gene: TRBV5-6; CDR3 protein: CASSLDRGMAYGYTF
J gene: TRBJ1-2; V gene: TRBV3-1/TRBV3-2; CDR3 protein: CASSQGHWANYGYTF
J gene: TRBJ1-6; V gene: TRBV6-5; CDR3 protein: CASSYVRGSPLHF
J gene: TRBJ2-7; V gene: TRBV10-3; CDR3 protein: CAINPGNGFYEQYF
J gene: TRBJ2-1; V gene: TRBV24-1; CDR3 protein: CATRKHYFYNEQFF
J gene: TRBJ1-1; V gene: TRBV18; CDR3 protein: CASSPTAQPEAFF
J gene: TRBJ2-7; V gene: TRBV5-6; CDR3 protein: CASSFPGGSHEQYF
J gene: TRBJ1-3; V gene: TRBV6-1; CDR3 protein: CASSEGGGGTGNTIYF
J gene: TRBJ2-2; V gene: TRBV15; CDR3 protein: CATSRARANTGELFF
J gene: TRBJ2-1; V gene: TRBV6-5; CDR3 protein: CASRDSSSYNEQFF
J gene: TRBJ1-6; V gene: TRBV27; CDR3 protein: CASSSGQGVNPLHF
J gene: TRBJ2-7; V gene: TRBV14; CDR3 protein: CASSQGGHLYEQYF
J gene: TRBJ1-5; V gene: TRBV28; CDR3 protein: CASSLGAGQPQHF
J gene: TRBJ1-4; V gene: TRBV28; CDR3 protein: CATSQGKLFF
J gene: TRBJ2-7; V gene: TRBV27; CDR3 protein: CASSLSGSYEQYF
J gene: TRBJ1-1; V gene: TRBV13; CDR3 protein: CASSSENMLSGTEAFF
J gene: TRBJ1-5; V gene: TRBV19; CDR3 protein: CASSATGGNQPQHF